These 31 T cell receptor beta chains originate from one sample sequenced in a study of shared clonotypes between healthy human individuals. Assay used: immunoSEQ multiplex PCR; TCRdb lists only in-frame clones, some missing. Altogether about 2.3 million clones are present, just over 90% being singletons, with the ten largest covering about 0.39%. Input material: naive CD4+ T cells from PBMCs. The subset is: CD45RA+ positively selected. These receptors were taken from a man between 18 and 29 years old in good health. Some clones in this sample may be carry-over from other donors' samples.

This chain joins TRBV20-1 and TRBJ1-2; weak D call: TRBD1 (5 bases). This CDR3 has 11 amino acids. Germline V gene data show CDR1 as DFQATT and CDR2 as SNEGSKA (reference sequence). V lost 0 bases and J lost 8, with 7 bases in between. This chain's CDR3 is CSARDGAGYTF. The CDR3 nucleotides read TGCAGTGCTAGAGATGGGGCGGGCTACACCTTC.

The rearrangement uses TRBV7-3 and TRBJ1-1; 11 bases fit TRBD1. The CDR3 is 15 residues long. The V gene's germline CDR1 is SGHTA and CDR2 FQGTGA. V lost 5 bases, J lost 4 bases, and 6 bases stayed unmatched. CDR3 sequence: CASSATGTGGTEAFF. The CDR3 bases are TGTGCCAGCAGCGCCACCGGGACAGGGGGCACTGAAGCTTTCTTT.

This chain connects TRBV7-2 to TRBJ1-2, with a possible D match to TRBD1 (5 bases). V lost 3 bases to trimming and J lost 7 bases, with 18 bases between them. There are 15 residues in the CDR3. Germline CDR1 reads SGHTA; CDR2 reads FQGNSA. CDR3 DNA: TGTGCCAGCAGCTTCAGAGGGGCCTATGAGGGTGGCTACACCTTC. Protein sequence: CASSFRGAYEGGYTF.

The chain recombines TRBV27 with TRBJ2-2, with TRBD2 identical over 12 bases. Germline trimming cut 1 base from V and 5 bases from J; bases unmatched to any gene: 8. Germline V gene data show CDR1 as MNHEY and CDR2 as SMNVEV (reference sequence). The CDR3 has 18 residues. CDR3 coding DNA: TGTGCCAGCAGTTTATTGGCTAGCGGGAGGGCACGAACCGGGGAGCTGTTTTTT. The encoded protein is CASSLLASGRARTGELFF.

The chain carries TRBV10-2 and TRBJ2-2; D uncertain. This CDR3 contains 15 residues. V dropped 1 base and J dropped 10 bases, with 16 bases sitting between them. Germline V gene sequence: CDR1 WSHSY, CDR2 SAAADI. CDR3 sequence reads: CASSEYSLGGEELFF. In DNA, the CDR3 is TGCGCCAGCAGTGAGTATAGTCTAGGCGGCGAGGAGCTGTTTTTT.

The V gene is TRBV6-6, the J gene TRBJ1-1; D gene ambiguous. Germline assignment: CDR1 MNHNY and CDR2 SVGAGI (reference sequence). The CDR3 covers 14 residues. The germline V and J ends were trimmed by 2 bases and 0 bases, with 7 bases remaining between them. The CDR3 here is CASSYPTVNTEAFF. Here the CDR3 DNA reads TGTGCCAGCAGTTACCCGACGGTGAACACTGAAGCTTTCTTT.

The J gene is TRBJ1-2, the V gene TRBV29-1, with 9 positions matching TRBD1. This CDR3 spans 14 amino acids. Germline V gene data show CDR1 as SQVTM and CDR2 as ANQGSEA. After removal of 7 bases from V and 5 bases from J, the junction contained 11 bases not matched to a gene. The CDR3 DNA reads TGCAGCGCTGACACAGGGGGCGTTGGATATGGCTACACCTTC. It specifies CSADTGGVGYGYTF.

The chain has TRBV7-2 and TRBJ1-3, with a weak D call TRBD1 (5 bases). Trimming shortened V by 1 base and J by 2 bases, and 12 bases separated the two germline ends. Germline V CDR1 and CDR2: SGHTA, FQGNSA. The length of the CDR3 is 16 residues. CDR3 loop: CASSLVFWGTGNTIYF. As DNA, the CDR3 is TGTGCCAGCAGCTTAGTCTTCTGGGGGACTGGAAACACCATATATTTT.

V is TRBV11-2 and J is TRBJ2-7; D may be TRBD1 (5 bases). Trimming took off 3 bases at V and 3 bases at J, with 12 bases between the two ends. Germline V gives CDR1 SGHAT, CDR2 FQNNGV. The CDR3 is 14 residues long. The CDR3 sequence is CASSFQGKHYEQYF. CDR3 coding DNA: TGTGCCAGCAGCTTCCAGGGAAAGCACTACGAGCAGTACTTC.

The chain carries TRBV6-5 and TRBJ2-7; TRBD1 matches 9 bases. CDR1 MNHEY and CDR2 SVGAGI come from the germline V gene. CDR3 size: 15 residues. Trimming removed 6 bases from V and 4 bases from J; junction bases left unmatched: 10. The CDR3 DNA reads as TGTGCCAGCAGCCGCGAGGGACAGGGTCCGTACGAGCAGTACTTC. It specifies CASSREGQGPYEQYF.

This rearrangement joins TRBV7-9 to TRBJ2-2; D call uncertain. The CDR3 contains 13 residues. Germline V gene lookup returns CDR1 SEHNR and CDR2 FQNEAQ (reference sequence). Trimming shortened V by 8 bases and J by 4 bases, and 11 bases separated the two germline ends. The CDR3 DNA reads TGTGCCAGCCCCTCGGGCGGCACCGGGGAGCTGTTTTTT. It yields the protein CASPSGGTGELFF.

This rearrangement joins TRBV30 to TRBJ2-7, with D possibly matching TRBD1 (6 bases). The CDR3 spans 20 residues. Germline assignment: CDR1 GTSNPN and CDR2 SVGIG (reference sequence). V shed 0 bases and J shed 3 bases, with 30 bases lying between them. The CDR3 reads CAWSVSSRTWPRTEHYEQYF. The DNA of the CDR3 is TGTGCCTGGAGTGTATCTAGTCGCACATGGCCGCGGACAGAACACTACGAGCAGTACTTC. Full variable domain (missing parts from reference TRBV30 and TRBJ2-7): SQTIHQWPATLVQPVGSPLSLECTVEGTSNPNLYWYRQAAGRGLQLLFYSVGIGQISSEVPQNLSASRPQDRQFILSSKKLLLSDSGFYLCAWSVSSRTWPRTEHYEQYFGPGTRLTVT.

The chain employs TRBV11-2 and TRBJ2-3; 7 positions match TRBD2. The CDR3 runs to 18 residues. V was clipped by 5 bases and J by 6 bases; unmatched bases: 20. CDR1 and CDR2 from the germline V gene are SGHAT and FQNNGV. CDR3: CASSARLYPSGLHDTQYF. As DNA, the CDR3 is TGTGCCAGCAGCGCCCGATTGTATCCTAGCGGCCTCCATGATACGCAGTATTTT.

This clone appeared a single time. Within the sample, other DNA sequences also encode this same CDR3. V and J are TRBV28 and TRBJ1-2; the D gene is possibly TRBD1 (5 bases). Trimming stripped 3 bases from V and 1 base from J, with 6 bases between. This CDR3 is 13 amino acids long. Germline CDR1 MDHEN, CDR2 SYDVKM. CDR3 bases: TGTGCCAGCAGTTTGGGGGGTAACTATGGCTACACCTTC. Translating gives CASSLGGNYGYTF.

The chain joins TRBV6-1 to TRBJ1-2; no firm D call. The V end was cut by 6 bases, the J end by 7 bases, with 12 bases between. This CDR3 has 12 residues. Germline loops: CDR1 MNHNS, CDR2 SASEGT. The CDR3 DNA sequence: TGTGCCAGCAGCCTAGCAGGAACTGGCTACACCTTC. Translating it yields CASSLAGTGYTF.

The chain recombines TRBV6-1 with TRBJ2-3; TRBD2 matches 16 bases. Looked up from germline, CDR1 is MNHNS and CDR2 is SASEGT. J was trimmed by 8 bases and V by 3 bases; bases with no gene match: 5. This CDR3 comprises 16 residues. CDR3 coding DNA: TGTGCCAGCAGTGAGGGACTAGCGGGAGGGCCAACTACGCAGTATTTT. Translating it yields CASSEGLAGGPTTQYF.

The chain has TRBV9 and TRBJ1-1; D is possibly TRBD1 (6 bases). V shed 4 bases and J shed 7 bases, with 14 bases lying between them. This CDR3 has 13 amino acids. Germline loops: CDR1 SGDLS, CDR2 YYNGEE. CDR3 nucleotides: TGTGCCAGCAGCCCCCTGGTAGGGGGTGAAGCTTTCTTT. It codes for CASSPLVGGEAFF.

V is TRBV29-1 and J is TRBJ2-1; D possibly corresponds to TRBD2 (5 bases). Germline CDR1 and CDR2: SQVTM and ANQGSEA. This CDR3 has 15 residues. Trimming stripped 6 bases from V and 6 bases from J, with 21 bases between. The CDR3 DNA sequence: TGCAGCGTGGCCCTTCTAGCCTCGGTCTCCAATGAGCAGTTCTTC. This encodes CSVALLASVSNEQFF.

The V gene is TRBV27, the J gene TRBJ2-7; possibly TRBD1 for D (5 bases). The CDR3 loop spans 19 amino acids. Trimming pared 5 bases from V and 0 bases from J, leaving 26 bases between. The germline V gene encodes CDR1 MNHEY and CDR2 SMNVEV (reference sequence). CDR3 sequence reads: CASSPRVRSVTGSSYEQYF. The CDR3 region has the DNA TGTGCCAGCAGTCCCCGAGTGAGGTCGGTCACAGGAAGCTCCTACGAGCAGTACTTC.

This chain uses TRBV4-1 with TRBJ2-1; weak D call: TRBD1 (6 bases). Trimming pared 2 bases from V and 5 bases from J, leaving 19 bases between. There are 17 residues in the CDR3. Germline assignment: CDR1 MGHRA and CDR2 YSYEKL. The CDR3: CASSQNALKDRDNEQFF. The DNA for the CDR3 is TGCGCCAGCAGCCAAAACGCCCTTAAGGACAGAGACAATGAGCAGTTCTTC.

The chain employs TRBV6-5 and TRBJ1-3; 10 bases fit TRBD1. Looked up from germline, CDR1 is MNHEY and CDR2 is SVGAGI. Trimming at V came to 10 bases and at J to 3 bases, leaving 6 bases not matched to a gene. The CDR3 loop spans 14 amino acids. CDR3 region: CATWDRGLGNTIYF. In DNA form, the CDR3 reads TGTGCCACATGGGACAGGGGCCTTGGAAACACCATATATTTT.

The V call is TRBV28, the J call TRBJ1-1, with D possibly being TRBD1 (5 bases). Trimming took off 0 bases at V and 8 bases at J, with 16 bases between the two ends. From germline, CDR1 is MDHEN and CDR2 SYDVKM. The CDR3 runs 15 residues. CDR3 region: CASSLWGPAGSEAFF. CDR3 sequence (DNA): TGTGCCAGCAGTTTATGGGGGCCGGCAGGGTCCGAAGCTTTCTTT.

The chain joins TRBV9 to TRBJ1-3; D is perhaps TRBD1 (5 bases). V was clipped by 1 base and J by 3 bases, with 8 bases between them. The CDR3 is 14 amino acids. The germline gives CDR1 SGDLS, CDR2 YYNGEE. CDR3 coding DNA: TGTGCCAGCAGCGTACGGGGCGGTGGAAACACCATATATTTT. Its protein is CASSVRGGGNTIYF.

The rearrangement joins TRBV28 to TRBJ1-2; no clear D gene. The CDR3 extends over 10 amino acids. V lost 3 bases, J lost 9 bases, and 5 bases lay in between. Germline loops: CDR1 MDHEN, CDR2 SYDVKM. CDR3 nucleotides: TGTGCCAGCAGTTTCACCAGCTACACCTTC. It translates to CASSFTSYTF.

This chain connects TRBV5-4 to TRBJ1-1; D gene ambiguous. The V and J ends lost 0 bases and 0 bases respectively, with 6 bases between them. Germline CDR1 and CDR2: SGHNT and YYREEE (reference sequence). This CDR3 is 14 amino acids long. CDR3 sequence (DNA): TGTGCCAGCAGCTTGGCCAACTTGAACACTGAAGCTTTCTTT. Translation: CASSLANLNTEAFF. Looking up the rest from reference TRBV5-4 and TRBJ1-1 gives the full variable domain: ETGVTQSPTHLIKTRGQQVTLRCSSQSGHNTVSWYQQALGQGPQFIFQYYREEENGRGNFPPRFSGLQFPNYSSELNVNALELDDSALYLCASSLANLNTEAFFGQGTRLTVV.

CDR3 in amino acids: CASSLGAPGANVLTF. CDR3 DNA sequence: TGTGCCAGCTCCCTGGGGGCGCCTGGGGCCAACGTCCTGACTTTC. The V gene is TRBV18, the J gene TRBJ2-6; D perhaps matches TRBD1 (6 bases). The V gene lost 6 bases and the J gene lost 2 bases, with 11 bases spanning the gap. This CDR3 has 15 residues. Germline loops: CDR1 KGHSH, CDR2 LQKENI.

The chain carries TRBV10-1 and TRBJ1-4; D unresolved. CDR1 is WNHNN, CDR2 SYGVQD, per germline (reference sequence). Between the trimmed V and J ends, which lost 3 bases and 8 bases, there was a span of 16 bases. This CDR3 comprises 15 residues. CDR3 DNA: TGCGCCAGCAGTGAAGTGGCAGGCGCGTCGGAAAAACTGTTTTTT. Translation: CASSEVAGASEKLFF.

The V gene is TRBV4-3, the J gene TRBJ2-1, with D possibly being TRBD1 (5 bases). This CDR3 is built from 18 residues. CDR1 and CDR2 from the germline V gene are LGHNA and YSLEER. Trimming shortened V by 2 bases and J by 2 bases, and 19 bases separated the two germline ends. The CDR3 DNA sequence: TGCGCCAGCAGCCAAACCTTCCCTGGGGCAGGGACCTACAATGAGCAGTTCTTC. This sequence encodes CASSQTFPGAGTYNEQFF.

The gene calls are TRBV19 and TRBJ2-3; no firm D call. CDR3 size: 14 residues. V gave up 2 bases and J gave up 2 bases, with 8 bases separating them. Looked up from germline, CDR1 is LNHDA and CDR2 is SQIVND (reference sequence). DNA for the CDR3: TGTGCCAGTAGTATAATCCCTAACACAGATACGCAGTATTTT. Residues: CASSIIPNTDTQYF.

With regard to this clone: This CDR3 is also generated by other DNA sequences in the sample. This chain uses TRBV7-9 with TRBJ1-2; D ambiguous. V lost 3 bases to trimming and J lost 3 bases, with 8 bases between them. Germline CDR1 SEHNR, CDR2 FQNEAQ (reference sequence). This CDR3 spans 13 amino acids. Here the CDR3 reads CASSLGGDYGYTF. CDR3 sequence (DNA): TGTGCCAGCAGCTTGGGCGGGGACTATGGCTACACCTTC.

Comment on this clone: This specimen includes other DNA sequences encoding the same CDR3. This chain links TRBV11-2 with TRBJ2-5; no reliable D call. V was shortened by 1 base and J by 5 bases, with 2 bases between the two germline ends. CDR1 is SGHAT and CDR2 is FQNNGV in the germline V gene. This CDR3 spans 11 amino acids. The CDR3: CASSLAETQYF. CDR3 bases: TGTGCCAGCAGCTTAGCCGAGACCCAGTACTTC. Together with reference TRBV11-2 and TRBJ2-5, the CDR3 gives the full variable domain: EAGVAQSPRYKIIEKRQSVAFWCNPISGHATLYWYQQILGQGPKLLIQFQNNGVVDDSQLPKDRFSAERLKGVDSTLKIQPAKLEDSAVYLCASSLAETQYFGPGTRLLVL.